A single sample gave rise to the 4 T cell receptor beta chains below, sequenced in a study of T cells in Graves' hyperthyroidism and ophthalmopathy. Amplification of TCR beta CDR3 regions was performed using RNA transcripts as template. When the TCR CDR3 underwent first-round RT-PCR, the HTBI primer set was used. TCRdb processed the multiplex PCR reads anew with MiXCR; each CDR3 protein has one entry. The sample consists of a few hundred thousand distinct CDR3 sequences, under 15% of them appearing once. The sample comprised blood. These receptors all come from a woman younger than 35 with Graves' hyperthyroidism.

This clonotype was seen many times. The rearrangement joins TRBV20-1 to TRBJ2-3; D gene ambiguous. The V and J ends lost 6 bases and 4 bases respectively, with 17 bases between them. The CDR3 contains 14 residues. Germline-derived CDR1 and CDR2 are DFQATT and SNEGSKA (reference sequence). The CDR3 DNA reads as TGCAGTGCCACCCCCGGCCTACAAGCAGATACGCAGTATTTT. Its protein is CSATPGLQADTQYF.

This clonotype was detected ten times or more. V gene TRBV2 combines with J gene TRBJ1-6; D is undetermined. The germline CDR1 and CDR2 sequences are SNHLY and FYNNEI. Trimming removed 5 bases from V and 10 bases from J, with 6 bases in between. The CDR3 is made up of 11 amino acids. The CDR3 loop reads CASSLSSPLHF. In nucleotides, the CDR3 is TGTGCCAGCAGTCTGAGCTCACCCCTCCACTTT.

This clonotype was observed a few times. The chain employs TRBV19 and TRBJ1-1, with unresolved D. The V gene's germline CDR1 is LNHDA and CDR2 SQIVND (reference sequence). V lost 6 bases to trimming and J lost 0 bases, with 11 bases between them. The CDR3 contains 14 residues. The CDR3 protein is CASSLGPVNTEAFF. CDR3 nucleotide sequence: TGTGCCAGTAGCCTTGGACCCGTGAACACTGAAGCTTTCTTT. The complete variable domain, with remaining parts taken from reference TRBV19 and TRBJ1-1, reads DGGITQSPKYLFRKEGQNVTLSCEQNLNHDAMYWYRQDPGQGLRLIYYSQIVNDFQKGDIAEGYSVSREKKESFPLTVTSAQKNPTAFYLCASSLGPVNTEAFFGQGTRLTVV.

The table lists this clonotype with many counts. The V call is TRBV10-3, the J call TRBJ1-1, with D perhaps TRBD1 (6 bases). CDR1 and CDR2 from the germline V gene are ENHRY and SYGVKD. This CDR3 is built from 13 residues. The V end lost 7 bases, the J end lost 1 base, and 10 bases lay between the germline ends. The CDR3 loop reads CAITKDRNTEAFF. The DNA of the CDR3 is TGTGCCATCACCAAGGACAGGAACACTGAAGCTTTCTTT.